These 9 T cell receptor beta chains were sequenced from one sample in a study of T cell repertoires in cytomegalovirus infection. A single record per CDR3 protein comes from TCRdb applying MiXCR to the reads. The sample has about 740,000 distinct CDR3 sequences; less than 40% are singletons. Material: PBMCs. These receptors were collected from a human donor in good health (CMV status not recorded). Some clones in this sample may be carry-over from other donors' samples.

V gene TRBV28 combines with J gene TRBJ1-6; possibly TRBD1 for D (6 bases). The V gene's germline CDR1 is MDHEN and CDR2 SYDVKM. Between the trimmed V and J ends, which lost 6 bases and 11 bases, there was a span of 20 bases. The CDR3 is made up of 15 amino acids. CDR3 in DNA: TGTGCCAGCAGACTGGACAGTCACGAGACCCCACCCCTCCACTTT. Its translation: CASRLDSHETPPLHF.

CDR3 region: CASRLNTDFYEQYF. CDR3 DNA sequence: TGTGCAAGCAGATTGAATACGGATTTCTACGAGCAGTACTTC. This chain connects TRBV19 to TRBJ2-7; the D is unclear. The CDR3 is made up of 14 amino acids. The germline gives CDR1 LNHDA, CDR2 SQIVND (reference sequence).

This clonotype came up many times. V is TRBV5-6 and J is TRBJ2-1, with TRBD2 identical over 10 bases. Germline lookup yields CDR1 SGHDT and CDR2 YYEEEE. V was pared by 1 base and J by 6 bases, with 7 bases of the junction left unmatched. The CDR3 totals 16 residues. CDR3 loop: CASSLSMIAGGNEQFF. The CDR3 nucleotides read TGTGCCAGCAGCTTGAGCATGATAGCGGGGGGCAATGAGCAGTTCTTC. The full variable domain, its missing parts supplied by reference TRBV5-6 and TRBJ2-1, is DAGVTQSPTHLIKTRGQQVTLRCSPKSGHDTVSWYQQALGQGPQFIFQYYEEEERQRGNFPDRFSGHQFPNYSSELNVNALLLGDSALYLCASSLSMIAGGNEQFFGPGTRLTVL.

The chain carries TRBV7-8 and TRBJ2-7, with 8 positions matching TRBD1. The CDR3 loop spans 17 amino acids. Germline V gene sequence: CDR1 SGHVS, CDR2 FQNEAQ. The J segment lost 4 bases and the V segment lost 5 bases, leaving 16 bases of the junction unmatched. The DNA of the CDR3 is TGTGCCAGCAGCCCTCGGACAGGGATCCGAATGAGTTACGAGCAGTACTTC. It yields the protein CASSPRTGIRMSYEQYF.

The sample holds a few counts of this clonotype. V gene TRBV7-2 combines with J gene TRBJ1-1; D is possibly TRBD1 (5 bases). The CDR3 extends over 14 amino acids. V was trimmed by 5 bases and J by 3 bases, leaving 13 bases between them. Looked up from germline, CDR1 is SGHTA and CDR2 is FQGNSA. The CDR3 region is CASSTQQEDTEAFF. The CDR3 DNA is TGTGCCAGCAGCACCCAACAGGAGGACACTGAAGCTTTCTTT.

The CDR3 loop reads CASSIRSGRATGELFF. DNA of the CDR3: TGTGCCAGTAGTATAAGGAGCGGGAGGGCCACCGGGGAGCTGTTTTTT. The chain is built from TRBV19 and TRBJ2-2, with TRBD2 matching 10 bases. The germline V gene encodes CDR1 LNHDA and CDR2 SQIVND (reference sequence). The V segment lost 2 bases and the J segment 4 bases; nucleotides outside the gene matches: 4. The CDR3 contains 16 residues.

The chain uses TRBV2 and TRBJ2-5, with TRBD2 matching over 9 bases. The CDR3 length is 14 residues. Trimming removed 7 bases from V and 7 bases from J; junction bases left unmatched: 10. Germline lookup yields CDR1 SNHLY and CDR2 FYNNEI. CDR3: CASMIAGDGGTQYF. The CDR3 DNA follows: TGTGCCAGCATGATAGCGGGAGATGGGGGGACCCAGTACTTC.

The chain employs TRBV15 and TRBJ2-7, with D hard to call. This CDR3 spans 12 amino acids. Germline assignment: CDR1 LNHNV and CDR2 YYDKDF (reference sequence). Trimming shortened V by 1 base and J by 4 bases, and 5 bases separated the two germline ends. The CDR3 is CATSRVGYEQYF. The CDR3 DNA reads TGTGCCACCAGCAGAGTTGGGTACGAGCAGTACTTC. Using reference TRBV15 and TRBJ2-7 for the parts outside the CDR3, the full variable domain is DAMVIQNPRYQVTQFGKPVTLSCSQTLNHNVMYWYQQKSSQAPKLLFHYYDKDFNNEADTPDNFQSRRPNTSFCFLDIRSPGLGDTAMYLCATSRVGYEQYFGPGTRLTVT.

This chain joins TRBV20-1 and TRBJ1-1, with TRBD1 identical over 7 bases. From germline, CDR1 is DFQATT and CDR2 SNEGSKA (reference sequence). V shed 3 bases and J 1 base; nucleotides not matched to a gene: 23. CDR3 length: 20 amino acids. DNA for the CDR3: TGCAGTGCTAGGGGGGGGGGACAGCCCACTACAGGAGGTTGGAACACTGAAGCTTTCTTT. Its protein product is CSARGGGQPTTGGWNTEAFF.